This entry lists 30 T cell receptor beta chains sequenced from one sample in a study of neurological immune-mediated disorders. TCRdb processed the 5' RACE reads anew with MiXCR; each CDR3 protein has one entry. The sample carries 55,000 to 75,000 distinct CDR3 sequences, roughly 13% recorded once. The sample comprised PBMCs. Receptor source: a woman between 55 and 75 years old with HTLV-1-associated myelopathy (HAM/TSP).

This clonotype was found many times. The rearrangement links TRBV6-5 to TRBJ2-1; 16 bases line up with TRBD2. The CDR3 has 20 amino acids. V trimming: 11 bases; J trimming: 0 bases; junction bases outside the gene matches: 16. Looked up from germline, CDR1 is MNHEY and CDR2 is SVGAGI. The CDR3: CAALPPGLAGGWSSYNEQFF. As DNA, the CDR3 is TGTGCCGCACTCCCTCCGGGACTAGCGGGAGGGTGGAGCTCCTACAATGAGCAGTTCTTC.

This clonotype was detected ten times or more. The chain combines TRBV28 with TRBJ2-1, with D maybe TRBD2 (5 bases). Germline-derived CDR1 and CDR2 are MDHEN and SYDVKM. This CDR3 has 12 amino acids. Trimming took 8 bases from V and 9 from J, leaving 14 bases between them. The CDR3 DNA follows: TGTGCCAGCCAGACTCGGGGAGCTGAGCAGTTCTTC. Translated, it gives CASQTRGAEQFF.

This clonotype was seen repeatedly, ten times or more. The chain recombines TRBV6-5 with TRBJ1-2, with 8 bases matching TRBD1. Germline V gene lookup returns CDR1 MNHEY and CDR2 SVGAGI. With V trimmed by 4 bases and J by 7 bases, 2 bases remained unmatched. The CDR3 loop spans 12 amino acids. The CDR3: CASSSTGAGYTF. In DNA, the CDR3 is TGTGCCAGCAGTTCGACAGGGGCTGGCTACACCTTC.

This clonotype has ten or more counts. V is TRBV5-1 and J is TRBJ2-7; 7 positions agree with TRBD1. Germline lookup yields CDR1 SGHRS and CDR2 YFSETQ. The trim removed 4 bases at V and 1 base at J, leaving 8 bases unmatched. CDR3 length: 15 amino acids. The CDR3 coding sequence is TGCGCCAGCAGCCCTGGTTCGGGACAGTCCTACGAGCAGTACTTC. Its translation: CASSPGSGQSYEQYF.

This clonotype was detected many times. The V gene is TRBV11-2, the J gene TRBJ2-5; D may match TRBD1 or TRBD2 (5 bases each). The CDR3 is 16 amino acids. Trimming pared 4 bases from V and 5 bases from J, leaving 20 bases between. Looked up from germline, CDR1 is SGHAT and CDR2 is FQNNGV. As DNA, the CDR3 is TGTGCCAGCAGCTCTCAACCGGGACCCCCTGGGGAGACCCAGTACTTC. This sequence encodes CASSSQPGPPGETQYF.

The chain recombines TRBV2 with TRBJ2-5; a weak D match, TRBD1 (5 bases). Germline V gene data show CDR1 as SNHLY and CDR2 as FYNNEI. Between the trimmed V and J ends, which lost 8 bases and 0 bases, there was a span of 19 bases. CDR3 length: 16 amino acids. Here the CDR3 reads CASSRPGHRNQETQYF. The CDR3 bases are TGTGCCAGCTCGAGACCGGGCCACAGGAACCAAGAGACCCAGTACTTC.

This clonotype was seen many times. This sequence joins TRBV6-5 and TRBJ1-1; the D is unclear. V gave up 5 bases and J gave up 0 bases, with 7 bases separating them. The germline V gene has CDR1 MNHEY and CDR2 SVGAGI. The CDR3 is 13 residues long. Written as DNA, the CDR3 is TGTGCCAGCAGTACCTCCTTGAACACTGAAGCTTTCTTT. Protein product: CASSTSLNTEAFF.

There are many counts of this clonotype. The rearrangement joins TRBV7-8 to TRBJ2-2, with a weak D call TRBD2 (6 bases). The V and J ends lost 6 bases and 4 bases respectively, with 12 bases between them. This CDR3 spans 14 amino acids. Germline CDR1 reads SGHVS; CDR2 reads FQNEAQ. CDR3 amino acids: CASSPGLITGELFF. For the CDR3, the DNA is TGTGCCAGCAGTCCGGGACTGATCACCGGGGAGCTGTTTTTT. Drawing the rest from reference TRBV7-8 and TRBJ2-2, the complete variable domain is GAGVSQSPRYKVAKRGQDVALRCDPISGHVSLFWYQQALGQGPEFLTYFQNEAQLDKSGLPSDRFFAERPEGSVSTLKIQRTQQEDSAVYLCASSPGLITGELFFGEGSRLTVL.

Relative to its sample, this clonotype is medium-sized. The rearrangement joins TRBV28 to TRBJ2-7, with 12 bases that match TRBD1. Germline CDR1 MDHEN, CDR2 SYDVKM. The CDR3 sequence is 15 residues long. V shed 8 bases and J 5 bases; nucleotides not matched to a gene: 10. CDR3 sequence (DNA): TGTGCCAGCTATGAGGGACAGGGGGCGCGGGACGAGCAGTACTTC. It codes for CASYEGQGARDEQYF.

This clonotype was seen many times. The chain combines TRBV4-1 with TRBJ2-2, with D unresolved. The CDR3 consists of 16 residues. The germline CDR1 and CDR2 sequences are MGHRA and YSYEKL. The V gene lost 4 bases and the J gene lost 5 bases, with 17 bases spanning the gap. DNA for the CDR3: TGCGCCAGCAGCCCAGAGACACCGATCGTGACCGGGGAGCTGTTTTTT. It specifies CASSPETPIVTGELFF.

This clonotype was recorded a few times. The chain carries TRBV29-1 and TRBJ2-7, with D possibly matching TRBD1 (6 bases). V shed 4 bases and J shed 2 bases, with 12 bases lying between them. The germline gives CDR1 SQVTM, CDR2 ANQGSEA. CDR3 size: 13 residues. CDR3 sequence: CSVGTATAYEQYF. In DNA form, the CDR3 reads TGCAGCGTTGGGACAGCTACTGCCTACGAGCAGTACTTC.

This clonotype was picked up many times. This CDR3 reads CSVALAGNTIYF. In DNA, the CDR3 is TGCAGCGTTGCTCTCGCCGGAAACACCATATATTTT. This rearrangement joins TRBV29-1 to TRBJ1-3; no reliable D call. The CDR3 is 12 residues long. Between the trimmed V and J ends, which lost 4 bases and 4 bases, there was a span of 8 bases. CDR1 is SQVTM, CDR2 ANQGSEA, per germline.

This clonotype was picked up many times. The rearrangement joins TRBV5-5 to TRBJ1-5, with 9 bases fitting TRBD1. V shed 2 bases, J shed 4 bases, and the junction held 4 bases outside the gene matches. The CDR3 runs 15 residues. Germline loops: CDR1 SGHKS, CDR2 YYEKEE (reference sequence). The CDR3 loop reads CASSFSQGANQPQHF. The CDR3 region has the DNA TGTGCCAGCAGCTTCTCACAGGGGGCAAATCAGCCCCAGCATTTT.

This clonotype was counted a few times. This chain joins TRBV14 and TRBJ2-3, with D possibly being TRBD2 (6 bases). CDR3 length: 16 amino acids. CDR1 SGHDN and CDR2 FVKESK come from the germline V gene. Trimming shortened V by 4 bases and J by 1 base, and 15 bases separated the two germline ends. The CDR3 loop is CASSPGTHSRTDTQYF. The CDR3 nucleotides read TGTGCCAGCAGCCCCGGGACTCATAGTCGCACAGATACGCAGTATTTT.

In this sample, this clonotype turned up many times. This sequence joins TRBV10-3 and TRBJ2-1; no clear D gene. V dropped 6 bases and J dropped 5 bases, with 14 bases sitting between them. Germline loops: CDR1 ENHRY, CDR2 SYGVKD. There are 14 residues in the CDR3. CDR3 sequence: CAIRASTRDNEQFF. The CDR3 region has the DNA TGTGCCATCAGGGCGTCAACGAGAGACAATGAGCAGTTCTTC.

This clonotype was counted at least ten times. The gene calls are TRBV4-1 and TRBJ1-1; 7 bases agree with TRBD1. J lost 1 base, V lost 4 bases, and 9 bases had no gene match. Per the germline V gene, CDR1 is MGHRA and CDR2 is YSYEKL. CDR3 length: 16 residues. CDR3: CASSRNKGQTNTEAFF. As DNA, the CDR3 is TGCGCCAGCAGCCGGAATAAGGGACAGACGAACACTGAAGCTTTCTTT.

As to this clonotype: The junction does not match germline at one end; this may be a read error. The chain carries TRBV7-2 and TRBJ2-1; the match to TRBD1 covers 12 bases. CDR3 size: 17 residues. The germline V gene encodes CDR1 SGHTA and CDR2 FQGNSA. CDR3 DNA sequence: TGTGCTAGCAGCTTAAGGTACCCGGGACAGGGGGCGATGGAGCAGTTCTTC. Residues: CASSLRYPGQGAMEQFF.

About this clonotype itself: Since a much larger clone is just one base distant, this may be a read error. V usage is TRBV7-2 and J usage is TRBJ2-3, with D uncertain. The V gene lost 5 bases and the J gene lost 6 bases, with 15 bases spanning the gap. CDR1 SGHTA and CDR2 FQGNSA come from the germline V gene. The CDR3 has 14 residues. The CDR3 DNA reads TGTGCCAGCAGCACCGTACTTCTCTCCGATACGCAGTATTTT. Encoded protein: CASSTVLLSDTQYF.

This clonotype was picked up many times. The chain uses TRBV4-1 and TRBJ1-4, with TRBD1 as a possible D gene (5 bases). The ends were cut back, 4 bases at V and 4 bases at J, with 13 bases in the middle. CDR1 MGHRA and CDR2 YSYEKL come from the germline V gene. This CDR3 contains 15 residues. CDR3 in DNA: TGCGCCAGCAGCCCCCGGTTGAGGGGTAATGAAAAACTGTTTTTT. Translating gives CASSPRLRGNEKLFF.

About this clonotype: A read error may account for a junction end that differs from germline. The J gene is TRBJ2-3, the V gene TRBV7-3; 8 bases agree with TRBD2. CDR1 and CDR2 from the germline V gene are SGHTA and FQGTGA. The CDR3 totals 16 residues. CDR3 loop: CATSLGGSSGRDTQYF. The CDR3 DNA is TGTGCCACCAGCTTAGGAGGTTCCAGCGGGAGAGATACGCAGTATTTT.

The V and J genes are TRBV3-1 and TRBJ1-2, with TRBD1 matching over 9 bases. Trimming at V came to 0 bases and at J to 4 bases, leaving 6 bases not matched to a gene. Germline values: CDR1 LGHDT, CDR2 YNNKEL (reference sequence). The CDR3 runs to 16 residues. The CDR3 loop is CASSQDTQGASYGYTF. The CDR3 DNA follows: TGTGCCAGCAGCCAAGATACACAGGGGGCATCCTATGGCTACACCTTC. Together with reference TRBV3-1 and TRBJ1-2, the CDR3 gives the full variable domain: DTAVSQTPKYLVTQMGNDKSIKCEQNLGHDTMYWYKQDSKKFLKIMFSYNNKELIINETVPNRFSPKSPDKAHLNLHINSLELGDSAVYFCASSQDTQGASYGYTFGSGTRLTVV.

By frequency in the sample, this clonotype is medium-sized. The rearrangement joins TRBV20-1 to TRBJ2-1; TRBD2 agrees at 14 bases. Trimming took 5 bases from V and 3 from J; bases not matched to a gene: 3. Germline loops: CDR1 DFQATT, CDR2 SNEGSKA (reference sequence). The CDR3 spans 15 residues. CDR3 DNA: TGCAGTGCTCCTGGACTAGCGGGAGGCTACAATGAGCAGTTCTTC. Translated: CSAPGLAGGYNEQFF.

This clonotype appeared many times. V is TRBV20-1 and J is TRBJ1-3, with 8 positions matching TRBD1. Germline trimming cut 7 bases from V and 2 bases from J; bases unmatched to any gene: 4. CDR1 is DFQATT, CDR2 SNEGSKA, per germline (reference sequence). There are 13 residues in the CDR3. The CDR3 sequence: CSVLDRAGNTIYF. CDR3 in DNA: TGCAGTGTTCTGGACAGGGCTGGAAACACCATATATTTT.

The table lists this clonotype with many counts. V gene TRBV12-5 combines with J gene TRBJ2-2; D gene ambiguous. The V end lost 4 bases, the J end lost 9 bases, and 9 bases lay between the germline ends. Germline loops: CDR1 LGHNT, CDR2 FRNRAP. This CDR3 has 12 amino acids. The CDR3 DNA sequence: TGTGCTAGTGGTTCCACCCCCTGGGAGCTGTTTTTT. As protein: CASGSTPWELFF.

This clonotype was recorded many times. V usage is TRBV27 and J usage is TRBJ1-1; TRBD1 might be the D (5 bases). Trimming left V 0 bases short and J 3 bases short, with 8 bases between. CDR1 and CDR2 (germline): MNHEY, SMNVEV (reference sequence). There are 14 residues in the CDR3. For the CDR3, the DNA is TGTGCCAGCAGTTTATCTCCAGGGCACACTGAAGCTTTCTTT. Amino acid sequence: CASSLSPGHTEAFF.

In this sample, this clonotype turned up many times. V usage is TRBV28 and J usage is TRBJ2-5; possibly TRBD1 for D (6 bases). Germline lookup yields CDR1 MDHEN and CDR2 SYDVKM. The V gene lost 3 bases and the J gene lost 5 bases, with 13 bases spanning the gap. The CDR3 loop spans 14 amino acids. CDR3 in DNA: TGTGCCAGCAGTTTCTTCAGGGGATCCGAGACCCAGTACTTC. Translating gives CASSFFRGSETQYF.

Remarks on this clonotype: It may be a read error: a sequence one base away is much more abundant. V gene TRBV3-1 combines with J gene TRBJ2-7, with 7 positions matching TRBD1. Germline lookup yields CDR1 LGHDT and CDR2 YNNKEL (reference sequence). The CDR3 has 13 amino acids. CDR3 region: CASSQGQGYDQYF. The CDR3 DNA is TGTGCCAGCAGCCAAGGACAGGGCTACGATCAGTACTTC.

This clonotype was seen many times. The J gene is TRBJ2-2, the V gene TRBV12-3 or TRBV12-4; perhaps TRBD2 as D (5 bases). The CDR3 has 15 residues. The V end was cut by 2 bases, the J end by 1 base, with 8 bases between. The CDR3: CASSLSSRNTGELFF. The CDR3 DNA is TGTGCCAGCAGTTTATCTAGCAGGAACACCGGGGAGCTGTTTTTT.

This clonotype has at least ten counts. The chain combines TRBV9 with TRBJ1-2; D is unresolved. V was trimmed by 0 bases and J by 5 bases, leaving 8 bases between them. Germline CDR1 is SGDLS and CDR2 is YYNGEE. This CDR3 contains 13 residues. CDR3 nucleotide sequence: TGTGCCAGCAGCGTAGGGGAGGGTTATGGCTACACCTTC. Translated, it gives CASSVGEGYGYTF.

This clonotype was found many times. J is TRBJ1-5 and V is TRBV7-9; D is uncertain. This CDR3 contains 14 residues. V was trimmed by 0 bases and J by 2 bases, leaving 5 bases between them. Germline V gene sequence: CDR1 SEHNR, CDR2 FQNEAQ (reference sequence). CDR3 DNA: TGTGCCAGCAGCTTAGCTTATGGCAATCAGCCCCAGCATTTT. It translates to CASSLAYGNQPQHF. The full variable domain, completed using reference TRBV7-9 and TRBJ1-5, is DTGVSQNPRHKITKRGQNVTFRCDPISEHNRLYWYRQTLGQGPEFLTYFQNEAQLEKSRLLSDRFSAERPKGSFSTLEIQRTEQGDSAMYLCASSLAYGNQPQHFGDGTRLSIL.